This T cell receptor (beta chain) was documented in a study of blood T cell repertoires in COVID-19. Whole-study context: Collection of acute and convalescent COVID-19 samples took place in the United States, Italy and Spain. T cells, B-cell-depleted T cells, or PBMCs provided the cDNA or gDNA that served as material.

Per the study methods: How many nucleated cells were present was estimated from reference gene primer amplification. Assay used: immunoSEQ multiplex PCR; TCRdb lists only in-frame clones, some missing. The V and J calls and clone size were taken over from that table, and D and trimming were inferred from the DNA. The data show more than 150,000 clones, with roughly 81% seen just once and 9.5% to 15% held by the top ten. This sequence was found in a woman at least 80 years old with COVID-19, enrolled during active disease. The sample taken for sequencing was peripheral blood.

In DNA form, the CDR3 reads TGTGCCAGCAGCAAAAGTAGCAGGGCAAACTATGGCTACACCTTC. This gives the protein CASSKSSRANYGYTF. V gene TRBV21-1 combines with J gene TRBJ1-2; TRBD1 reflects the table's D call only, with no check against the DNA. TRBV21-1 is labeled a pseudogene. The CDR3 contains 15 residues.